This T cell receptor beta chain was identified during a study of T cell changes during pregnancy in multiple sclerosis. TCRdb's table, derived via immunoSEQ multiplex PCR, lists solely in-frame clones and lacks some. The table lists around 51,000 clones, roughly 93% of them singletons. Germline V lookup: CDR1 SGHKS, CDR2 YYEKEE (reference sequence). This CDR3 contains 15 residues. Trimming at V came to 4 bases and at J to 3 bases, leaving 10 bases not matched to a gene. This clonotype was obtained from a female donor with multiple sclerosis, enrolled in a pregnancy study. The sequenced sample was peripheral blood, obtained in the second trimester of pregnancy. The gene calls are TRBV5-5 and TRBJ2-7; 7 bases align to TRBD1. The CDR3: CASSATGKAVYEQYF. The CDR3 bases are TGTGCCAGCAGCGCGACAGGGAAAGCGGTCTACGAGCAGTACTTC.